Listed below are T cell receptor beta chains from one sample, sequenced in a study of blood T cell repertoires in COVID-19. Some clones are missing from TCRdb's copy, which holds only in-frame ones; the method was immunoSEQ multiplex PCR. Of around 100,000 clones listed, roughly nine tenths are singletons. Sequenced sample: peripheral blood. The receptors here all came from a human donor with active COVID-19. The donor label of this sample is uncertain. The CDR3 runs from the conserved cysteine through the conserved F or W. Fields, in order: CDR3 DNA, CDR3 protein, clone size, J gene, D gene, V gene. A D gene is named only where the DNA matches it firmly. A clone size is listed for some rows: how often the clone was seen (once, few, many), or a class if it is expanded.

DNA: TGTGCCAGCTCACCACCCCCAAGGCCCAGGGGGGACACTGAAGCTTTCTTT
CDR3: CASSPPPRPRGDTEAFF
size: once
J: TRBJ1-1
D: TRBD1
V: TRBV18

DNA: TGTGCCAGCAGCTCCGGGGAGACCCAGTACTTC
CDR3: CASSSGETQYF
size: once
J: TRBJ2-5
D: NA
V: TRBV13

DNA: TGTGCCAGCAGTGAACAGGCCAGGGGGCTCTCCTACGAGCAGTACTTC
CDR3: CASSEQARGLSYEQYF
size: NA
J: TRBJ2-7
D: TRBD1
V: TRBV2

DNA: TGTGCCAGCAGTCCAGGGTTCACCGGGGAGCTGTTTTTT
CDR3: CASSPGFTGELFF
size: few
J: TRBJ2-2
D: NA
V: TRBV12-3/TRBV12-4

DNA: TGTGCCAGCTCACCACAGACTAGCGGGGTGACTGAGCAGTACTTC
CDR3: CASSPQTSGVTEQYF
size: NA
J: TRBJ2-7
D: TRBD2
V: TRBV18

DNA: TGTGCCAGCGGTAGCGGGGGGGCGAATACGCAGTATTTT
CDR3: CASGSGGANTQYF
size: NA
J: TRBJ2-3
D: TRBD2
V: TRBV2

DNA: TGTGCCAGCAGTTTACGGGGAAGAAACGAGCAGTACTTC
CDR3: CASSLRGRNEQYF
size: NA
J: TRBJ2-7
D: NA
V: TRBV27

DNA: TGTGCCAGCAGCCCGGACAGGGCTGAGACCCAGTACTTC
CDR3: CASSPDRAETQYF
size: NA
J: TRBJ2-5
D: TRBD1
V: TRBV7-3

DNA: TGCGCCAGCAGTAAGACAGGGGGGGGAGAGACCCAGTACTTC
CDR3: CASSKTGGGETQYF
size: NA
J: TRBJ2-5
D: TRBD1
V: TRBV23-1

DNA: TGCAGTGCTAGTCGGACAGGGGGCGAGAGTCAGCCCCAGCATTTT
CDR3: CSASRTGGESQPQHF
size: NA
J: TRBJ1-5
D: TRBD1
V: TRBV20-1

DNA: TGTGCCAGCAGTCTCGAGCGGGGAATGGAAAATACGCAGTATTTT
CDR3: CASSLERGMENTQYF
size: NA
J: TRBJ2-3
D: TRBD2
V: TRBV3-1/TRBV3-2

DNA: TGTGCCAGCACCCAGGGCGGGGTGAGTGGCTCCTACGAGCAGTACTTC
CDR3: CASTQGGVSGSYEQYF
size: NA
J: TRBJ2-7
D: NA
V: TRBV28

DNA: TGTGCCAGCAGCTCGGGGGGACAGGGGCTCGGGGAGCTGTTTTTT
CDR3: CASSSGGQGLGELFF
size: NA
J: TRBJ2-2
D: TRBD1
V: TRBV7-9

DNA: TGTGCCAGCAGCGTAGGGGGGCTATTGAACACTGAAGCTTTCTTT
CDR3: CASSVGGLLNTEAFF
size: NA
J: TRBJ1-1
D: NA
V: TRBV9

DNA: TGTGCCAGCAGGCCCCCTCGGTCACCCCTCCACTTT
CDR3: CASRPPRSPLHF
size: NA
J: TRBJ1-6
D: NA
V: TRBV3-1/TRBV3-2

DNA: TGTGCCAGCAGAGACCAGGGCTACGAGCAGTACTTC
CDR3: CASRDQGYEQYF
size: few
J: TRBJ2-7
D: NA
V: TRBV6-5

DNA: TGTGCCAGCAGCGCTTCAGGGGAACTCTACGAGCAGTACTTC
CDR3: CASSASGELYEQYF
size: once
J: TRBJ2-7
D: NA
V: TRBV9

DNA: TGCGCCAGCAGCCAGGAACTCAGGGATGAAGCTTTCTTT
CDR3: CASSQELRDEAFF
size: NA
J: TRBJ1-1
D: NA
V: TRBV4-3

DNA: TGTGCCAGTAGAGCCGCGGGACAGGAGAACACCGGGGAGCTGTTTTTT
CDR3: CASRAAGQENTGELFF
size: NA
J: TRBJ2-2
D: TRBD1
V: TRBV19

DNA: TGTGCCATCAGTGAGTCGAGGGTTGGACAGGGGACGCAGTATTTT
CDR3: CAISESRVGQGTQYF
size: NA
J: TRBJ2-3
D: TRBD1
V: TRBV10-3

DNA: TGTGCCAGCAGCCCCCCGGGGGGAGCACAGGGCACAACCTTCTACGAGCAGTACTTC
CDR3: CASSPPGGAQGTTFYEQYF
size: NA
J: TRBJ2-7
D: NA
V: TRBV21-1

DNA: TGCGCCAGCAGCTTTCGGGAGGGATTATACAATGAGCAGTTCTTC
CDR3: CASSFREGLYNEQFF
size: NA
J: TRBJ2-1
D: TRBD2
V: TRBV5-1

DNA: TGTGCCAGTAGTATGGGGCTAGCGGGGGCGGAGACCCAGTACTTC
CDR3: CASSMGLAGAETQYF
size: NA
J: TRBJ2-5
D: TRBD2
V: TRBV19

DNA: TGTGCCAGTAGTTTCGACCGGGACAGCCGAAACACCATATATTTT
CDR3: CASSFDRDSRNTIYF
size: NA
J: TRBJ1-3
D: TRBD1
V: TRBV19

DNA: TGTGCCAGCAGTCGGCCCTCTGCGCCGGGACACTATAACTATGGCTACACCTTC
CDR3: CASSRPSAPGHYNYGYTF
size: NA
J: TRBJ1-2
D: NA
V: TRBV5-4

DNA: TGTGCCAGTAGTTCCCCGGGACAGGGGGGATACGAGCAGTACTTC
CDR3: CASSSPGQGGYEQYF
size: NA
J: TRBJ2-7
D: TRBD1
V: TRBV19

DNA: TGCGCCAGCAGCCAAGGACACTCGAGCTCCTACAATGAGCAGTTCTTC
CDR3: CASSQGHSSSYNEQFF
size: NA
J: TRBJ2-1
D: NA
V: TRBV4-1

DNA: TGTGCCAGCAGCGCGGGGACAGCCTACAATGAGCAGTTCTTC
CDR3: CASSAGTAYNEQFF
size: NA
J: TRBJ2-1
D: TRBD1
V: TRBV9

DNA: TGCAGCGTTGAAGAAGGGGACAGGGGAGTGGAGACCCAGTACTTC
CDR3: CSVEEGDRGVETQYF
size: NA
J: TRBJ2-5
D: TRBD1
V: TRBV29-1

DNA: TGTGCCAGCAGCCCCGTGACTCGGGAGCAGTACTTC
CDR3: CASSPVTREQYF
size: once
J: TRBJ2-7
D: NA
V: TRBV7-2

DNA: TGTGCCAGCAGCGTAGGTCCAGGACAAAACACTGAAGCTTTCTTT
CDR3: CASSVGPGQNTEAFF
size: NA
J: TRBJ1-1
D: NA
V: TRBV9

DNA: TGTGCCAGCAGCCAATTGTATCGACTAGCGGGGGTCAACGAGGGCCCAGATACGCAGTATTTT
CDR3: CASSQLYRLAGVNEGPDTQYF
size: NA
J: TRBJ2-3
D: TRBD2
V: TRBV3-1/TRBV3-2

DNA: TGCGCCAGCAGCTTGACAGGAATTAAGGACGAGCAGTACTTC
CDR3: CASSLTGIKDEQYF
size: NA
J: TRBJ2-7
D: NA
V: TRBV5-1

DNA: TGTGCCAGTAGTGTGACAGGGGGAGGGGGTGAGCAGTTCTTC
CDR3: CASSVTGGGGEQFF
size: NA
J: TRBJ2-1
D: TRBD1
V: TRBV19

DNA: TGTGCCAGCAGTGGGGGGACTAGCGGGGGCTACAATGAGCAGTTCTTC
CDR3: CASSGGTSGGYNEQFF
size: once
J: TRBJ2-1
D: TRBD2
V: TRBV6-1

DNA: TGTGCCTGTACCCGGGACACTAATACAGATACGCAGTATTTT
CDR3: CACTRDTNTDTQYF
size: once
J: TRBJ2-3
D: NA
V: TRBV6-5

DNA: TGTGCCAGCAGCAAAAAGCCTGCGACAGGGGGTAATTCACCCCTCCACTTT
CDR3: CASSKKPATGGNSPLHF
size: NA
J: TRBJ1-6
D: NA
V: TRBV21-1

DNA: TGTGCCAGCAGCCCTTATGAGGGGGCTGGCTACACCTTC
CDR3: CASSPYEGAGYTF
size: NA
J: TRBJ1-2
D: TRBD1
V: TRBV9

DNA: TGCGCCAGCAGTCCCGGGACGGAGGGGACTGAAGCTTTCTTT
CDR3: CASSPGTEGTEAFF
size: NA
J: TRBJ1-1
D: NA
V: TRBV4-3

DNA: TGTGCCAGCAGCGTAGTGAGTACAGGCTACAATGAGCAGTTCTTC
CDR3: CASSVVSTGYNEQFF
size: NA
J: TRBJ2-1
D: NA
V: TRBV9

DNA: TGTGCCAGCAGCACTTCGGGCGGGGGGGCCAACGAGCAGTACTTC
CDR3: CASSTSGGGANEQYF
size: few
J: TRBJ2-7
D: TRBD2
V: TRBV4-2

DNA: TGTGCCAGCAGCTCACTAGCGGGGGGCGGGGAGACCCAGTACTTC
CDR3: CASSSLAGGGETQYF
size: NA
J: TRBJ2-5
D: TRBD2
V: TRBV7-6

DNA: TGTGCCACCAGTACTCTGACAGGGGGCCTTGAGACCCAGTACTTC
CDR3: CATSTLTGGLETQYF
size: NA
J: TRBJ2-5
D: TRBD1
V: TRBV24-1

DNA: TGTGCCAGCAGCCAAAAGGGGGCTGGACTCTTATACAATGAGCAGTTCTTC
CDR3: CASSQKGAGLLYNEQFF
size: NA
J: TRBJ2-1
D: TRBD1
V: TRBV9

DNA: TGTGCCAGCAGCTTACAGTCCGCCGAAGCTTTCTTT
CDR3: CASSLQSAEAFF
size: NA
J: TRBJ1-1
D: NA
V: TRBV7-9

DNA: TGTGCCAGCTCACTGGACAGGGGCTCTGGAAACACCATATATTTT
CDR3: CASSLDRGSGNTIYF
size: NA
J: TRBJ1-3
D: TRBD1
V: TRBV18

DNA: TGTGCCAGCATTTCACACCTCAGGAACACTGAAGCTTTCTTT
CDR3: CASISHLRNTEAFF
size: NA
J: TRBJ1-1
D: NA
V: TRBV27

DNA: TGTGCCAGCTCACCAGATTGGCAGGGGAGCGATGGCTACACCTTC
CDR3: CASSPDWQGSDGYTF
size: NA
J: TRBJ1-2
D: NA
V: TRBV18

DNA: TGTGCCAGCAGTTATTCGGGAGGGTGGAGCACTGAAGCTTTCTTT
CDR3: CASSYSGGWSTEAFF
size: NA
J: TRBJ1-1
D: NA
V: TRBV27